Each of the 27 T cell receptor beta chains below was sequenced from the same sample in a study of OX40 agonist ivuxolimab in advanced cancers. Generated by immunoSEQ multiplex PCR, the TCRdb table keeps only in-frame clones and is missing some. The data hold tens of thousands of clones, with 85% to 95% observed a single time. The source was CD4+ or CD8+ T cells sorted from blood, collected in a trial of the OX40 agonist ivuxolimab. These receptors originate from an adult with an advanced solid tumor such as melanoma, head and neck, liver or kidney cancer.

The chain recombines TRBV28 with TRBJ1-6; the D gene is possibly TRBD1 (5 bases). V lost 2 bases and J 5 bases, leaving 10 bases between the germline ends. The CDR3 contains 15 residues. The germline V gene encodes CDR1 MDHEN and CDR2 SYDVKM. This CDR3 is CASSLEQVNNSPLHF. In DNA form, the CDR3 reads TGTGCCAGCAGTTTAGAACAGGTGAATAATTCACCCCTCCACTTT.

This clone was recorded a few times. The J gene is TRBJ1-1, the V gene TRBV1; TRBD1 is the table's D call and was not checked against the DNA. TRBV1 is reported as a pseudogene. The CDR3 runs 14 residues. CDR3 in amino acids: CTSSRPQGNTEAFF. In nucleotides, the CDR3 is TGCACCAGCAGTCGACCCCAGGGGAACACTGAAGCTTTCTTT.

J is TRBJ1-2 and V is TRBV11-2, with 8 nucleotides matching TRBD1. This CDR3 is 18 amino acids long. The germline V gene has CDR1 SGHAT and CDR2 FQNNGV. Unmatched junction bases numbered 16, after V lost 5 bases and J lost 2 bases. As DNA, the CDR3 is TGTGCCAGCAGCACCGGGACAGGAAGCTCTACCATCAACTATGGCTACACCTTC. Residues: CASSTGTGSSTINYGYTF.

The chain recombines TRBV14 with TRBJ2-5; D uncertain. Germline loops: CDR1 SGHDN, CDR2 FVKESK. This CDR3 is 13 amino acids long. Trimming shortened V by 1 base and J by 0 bases, and 3 bases separated the two germline ends. CDR3 nucleotide sequence: TGTGCCAGCAGCCAAGTCAACCAAGAGACCCAGTACTTC. As protein: CASSQVNQETQYF.

The chain uses TRBV2 and TRBJ1-6; 7 bases match TRBD1. The germline gives CDR1 SNHLY, CDR2 FYNNEI. The CDR3 runs 13 residues. V lost 9 bases, J lost 7 bases, and 6 bases stayed unmatched. The CDR3 spells CASAGTANSPLHF. DNA for the CDR3: TGTGCCAGTGCCGGGACAGCAAATTCACCCCTCCACTTT.

This chain joins TRBV2 and TRBJ1-1; D perhaps matches TRBD1 (6 bases). CDR1 SNHLY and CDR2 FYNNEI come from the germline V gene. V was shortened by 10 bases and J by 4 bases, with 13 bases between the two germline ends. The CDR3 runs to 12 residues. The CDR3 is CAILADSTEAFF. The CDR3 coding sequence is TGTGCCATCCTCGCGGACAGCACTGAAGCTTTCTTT.

In its sample, this clone was seen once. This chain connects TRBV19 to TRBJ1-3, with D possibly being TRBD1 (5 bases). The CDR3 spans 14 residues. The germline gives CDR1 LNHDA, CDR2 SQIVND (reference sequence). The V and J ends lost 6 bases and 0 bases respectively, with 9 bases between them. Here the CDR3 reads CASRDITSGNTIYF. The CDR3 DNA reads TGTGCCAGTAGGGACATAACCTCTGGAAACACCATATATTTT.

The rearrangement uses TRBV6-5 and TRBJ2-4; D gene uncertain. Germline V lookup: CDR1 MNHEY, CDR2 SVGAGI. Trimming removed 6 bases at V and 6 bases at J, with 12 bases between. CDR3 size: 13 residues. CDR3 loop: CASSLYDGNIQYF. CDR3 nucleotides: TGTGCCAGCAGCCTTTACGACGGAAACATTCAGTACTTC.

In its sample, this clone was seen once. CDR3 sequence reads: CASRPSGSGPYEQYF. The CDR3 DNA sequence: TGTGCCAGCAGACCTAGCGGGAGTGGCCCCTACGAGCAGTACTTC. The genes are TRBV5-5 and TRBJ2-7, with 10 bases aligning to TRBD2. The CDR3 is 15 residues long. CDR1 is SGHKS and CDR2 is YYEKEE in the germline V gene (reference sequence). The V gene end was trimmed by 5 bases and the J gene end by 2 bases; junction bases not matched to a gene: 7.

In this sample, this clone turned up once. V gene TRBV6-1 combines with J gene TRBJ1-1, with 9 bases lining up with TRBD1. CDR3 length: 13 residues. Per the germline V gene, CDR1 is MNHNS and CDR2 is SASEGT. Germline trimming cut 5 bases from V and 4 bases from J; bases unmatched to any gene: 2. The CDR3 spells CASSLQGATEAFF. The DNA of the CDR3 is TGTGCCAGCAGTTTACAGGGGGCCACTGAAGCTTTCTTT.

This clone was observed once. The chain combines TRBV30 with TRBJ2-1; D is uncertain. V gave up 0 bases and J gave up 6 bases, with 9 bases separating them. Germline CDR1 reads GTSNPN; CDR2 reads SVGIG (reference sequence). The CDR3 is 13 residues long. CDR3 region: CAWSVSGVNEQFF. CDR3 sequence (DNA): TGTGCCTGGAGTGTATCGGGCGTCAATGAGCAGTTCTTC. Together with reference TRBV30 and TRBJ2-1, the CDR3 gives the full variable domain: SQTIHQWPATLVQPVGSPLSLECTVEGTSNPNLYWYRQAAGRGLQLLFYSVGIGQISSEVPQNLSASRPQDRQFILSSKKLLLSDSGFYLCAWSVSGVNEQFFGPGTRLTVL.

This chain connects TRBV2 to TRBJ2-7; TRBD1 agrees at 8 bases. V was clipped by 2 bases and J by 3 bases; unmatched bases: 6. The CDR3 loop spans 15 amino acids. Germline CDR1 is SNHLY and CDR2 is FYNNEI. CDR3 in DNA: TGTGCCAGCAGTGAACAGGGGGCGACCAACTACGAGCAGTACTTC. It yields the protein CASSEQGATNYEQYF.

The chain employs TRBV7-9 and TRBJ1-2; D gene uncertain. This CDR3 is 13 amino acids long. Per the germline V gene, CDR1 is SEHNR and CDR2 is FQNEAQ (reference sequence). With 6 bases removed from V and 8 bases from J, the gap between germline ends came to 16 bases. CDR3 in DNA: TGTGCCAGCAGGTCCCCGTTGGGCTGGGGCTACACCTTC. The encoded protein is CASRSPLGWGYTF.

The chain joins TRBV4-3 to TRBJ2-2; D is perhaps TRBD1 (5 bases). V lost 4 bases and J lost 1, with 10 bases in between. CDR1 is LGHNA, CDR2 YSLEER, per germline. The CDR3 runs to 15 residues. Here the CDR3 DNA reads TGCGCCAGCAGCCTCGGCAGGGTGAACACCGGGGAGCTGTTTTTT. Translating it yields CASSLGRVNTGELFF.

The V call is TRBV27, the J call TRBJ2-1; D tentatively fits TRBD1 or TRBD2 (5 bases each). Germline V gives CDR1 MNHEY, CDR2 SMNVEV (reference sequence). The CDR3 is 15 amino acids. Trimming shortened V by 4 bases and J by 1 base, and 11 bases separated the two germline ends. CDR3 in DNA: TGTGCCAGCAGTTCCCATGAGGGGTCCTACAATGAGCAGTTCTTC. Its translation is CASSSHEGSYNEQFF.

This chain connects TRBV28 to TRBJ2-1; D is ambiguous. Germline V lookup: CDR1 MDHEN, CDR2 SYDVKM. V lost 3 bases, J lost 4 bases, and 7 bases lay in between. This CDR3 is 13 amino acids long. CDR3 residues: CASSFVQYNEQFF. DNA of the CDR3: TGTGCCAGCAGTTTTGTACAGTACAATGAGCAGTTCTTC. The full variable domain, in which reference TRBV28 and TRBJ2-1 provide the parts outside the CDR3, is DVKVTQSSRYLVKRTGEKVFLECVQDMDHENMFWYRQDPGLGLRLIYFSYDVKMKEKGDIPEGYSVSREKKERFSLILESASTNQTSMYLCASSFVQYNEQFFGPGTRLTVL.

The sample holds a few counts of this clone. The chain recombines TRBV7-6 with TRBJ2-7; 9 nucleotides agree with TRBD1. CDR1 is SGHVS and CDR2 is FNYEAQ in the germline V gene. With 3 bases clipped from V and 5 bases from J, the junction kept 2 bases outside the gene matches. The CDR3 loop spans 13 amino acids. The CDR3 region has the DNA TGTGCCAGCAGCTTCACAGGGGGCAACGAGCAGTACTTC. It is translated as CASSFTGGNEQYF.

The chain is built from TRBV4-1 and TRBJ2-7, with TRBD2 matching 12 bases. Germline V gives CDR1 MGHRA, CDR2 YSYEKL. This CDR3 is built from 16 residues. V lost 2 bases, J lost 3 bases, and 5 bases stayed unmatched. In DNA form, the CDR3 reads TGCGCCAGCAGCCAATCGGGACTAGCGGGCTTCTACGAGCAGTACTTC. Its translation: CASSQSGLAGFYEQYF.

This clone was observed a single time. The chain combines TRBV7-9 with TRBJ2-1, with 7 bases lining up with TRBD1. This CDR3 spans 16 amino acids. Unmatched junction bases numbered 11, after V lost 5 bases and J lost 4 bases. Germline assignment: CDR1 SEHNR and CDR2 FQNEAQ (reference sequence). CDR3 DNA: TGTGCCAGCAGCGCAACAGGGGCGGTGGGGTACAATGAGCAGTTCTTC. This sequence encodes CASSATGAVGYNEQFF.

This chain joins TRBV27 and TRBJ2-3, with D unclear. Germline loops: CDR1 MNHEY, CDR2 SMNVEV (reference sequence). Trimming took off 6 bases at V and 6 bases at J, with 13 bases between the two ends. The CDR3 length is 13 residues. The CDR3 reads CASSHGLRDTQYF. CDR3 DNA sequence: TGTGCCAGCAGCCACGGCCTAAGGGATACGCAGTATTTT.

This chain uses TRBV27 with TRBJ1-1; D might be TRBD1 (5 bases). Trimming left V 4 bases short and J 1 base short, with 16 bases between. The germline V gene encodes CDR1 MNHEY and CDR2 SMNVEV (reference sequence). This CDR3 is built from 16 residues. The DNA for the CDR3 is TGTGCCAGCAGTTCCCGCGTCGGGGCGTGGAACACTGAAGCTTTCTTT. As protein: CASSSRVGAWNTEAFF.

The chain joins TRBV10-3 to TRBJ1-3, with D maybe TRBD1 (6 bases). The CDR3 extends over 15 amino acids. Germline values: CDR1 ENHRY, CDR2 SYGVKD. V was pared by 2 bases and J by 0 bases, with 8 bases between. CDR3 region: CAISEGTSSGNTIYF. Written as DNA, the CDR3 is TGTGCCATCAGTGAGGGGACAAGCTCTGGAAACACCATATATTTT.

V usage is TRBV6-4 and J usage is TRBJ2-1, with D tentatively TRBD1 (5 bases). The CDR3 runs to 15 residues. Trimming removed 3 bases at V and 2 bases at J, with 11 bases between. Germline CDR1 MRHNA, CDR2 SNTAGT. DNA for the CDR3: TGTGCCAGCAGTGAGTATAGGGGTCCCTACAATGAGCAGTTCTTC. It is translated as CASSEYRGPYNEQFF.

V usage is TRBV28 and J usage is TRBJ2-2, with D perhaps TRBD1 (5 bases). The germline V gene has CDR1 MDHEN and CDR2 SYDVKM. Trimming left V 2 bases short and J 1 base short, with 11 bases between. There are 16 residues in the CDR3. The CDR3 nucleotides read TGTGCCAGCAGTTTACTCCCCACAGGGAACACCGGGGAGCTGTTTTTT. Translation gives CASSLLPTGNTGELFF.

This chain connects TRBV13 to TRBJ2-2; 11 nucleotides agree with TRBD1. The CDR3 length is 16 residues. After removal of 4 bases from V and 6 bases from J, the junction contained 7 bases not matched to a gene. The V gene's germline CDR1 is PRHDT and CDR2 FYEKMQ (reference sequence). The chain's CDR3 is CASSSGQGARAGELFF. The CDR3, as DNA: TGTGCCAGCAGCTCTGGACAGGGGGCGCGGGCCGGGGAGCTGTTTTTT.

This clone was seen a handful of times. V is TRBV9 and J is TRBJ1-1, with a possible D match to TRBD1 (5 bases). Germline CDR1 reads SGDLS; CDR2 reads YYNGEE. V lost 4 bases, J lost 8 bases, and 21 bases lay in between. The CDR3 sequence is 15 residues long. CDR3 protein: CASSPGGGPATEAFF. The CDR3, as DNA: TGTGCCAGCAGCCCCGGGGGAGGGCCGGCCACGGAAGCTTTCTTT.

This chain uses TRBV13 with TRBJ1-6, with D unclear. Trimming removed 3 bases from V and 0 bases from J, with 9 bases in between. The CDR3 has 16 amino acids. The germline CDR1 and CDR2 sequences are PRHDT and FYEKMQ (reference sequence). CDR3 amino acids: CASSLGGSSYNSPLHF. The DNA for the CDR3 is TGTGCCAGCAGCTTGGGTGGCAGCTCCTATAATTCACCCCTCCACTTT.